Ten or more counts support the clone carrying this T cell receptor (beta chain). Its antigen is unidentified. Trimming removed 3 bases at V and 0 bases at J, with 9 bases between. CDR1 and CDR2 (germline): KGHSH, LQKENI. This CDR3 spans 15 amino acids. Samples came from axillary lymph nodes draining the breast cancer. This sample stems from a study of breast tumors, draining lymph nodes, adjacent tissues. Study-wide results and caveats: That most tumor T cells come from lymph nodes remained unproven. Compared with basal-like, luminal-like tumors shared significantly more repertoire with nontumor tissue.

TCRdb recomputed calls from the multiplex PCR reads with MiXCR, one row per CDR3 protein. The data show about 89,000 distinct CDR3 sequences, around 29% seen once. Sequencing used axillary lymph node tissue. The genes are TRBV18 and TRBJ1-3; possible D gene TRBD1, 5 bases. The TCR originated in a female donor with breast cancer. Some clones in this sample may be carry-over from other donors' samples. The CDR3 region has the DNA TGTGCCAGCTCACCTCAAGACAGCTCTGGAAACACCATATATTTT. Translation gives CASSPQDSSGNTIYF.